The next 16 T cell receptor beta chains were all read from a single sample in a study of OX40 agonist ivuxolimab in advanced cancers. Clones were read by immunoSEQ multiplex PCR, and TCRdb kept only the in-frame ones, dropping some. In the table there are 98,000 or so clones, approximately 89% of which are singletons. The source was CD4+ or CD8+ T cells sorted from blood, collected in a trial of the OX40 agonist ivuxolimab. All receptors derive from an adult with an advanced solid tumor such as melanoma, head and neck, liver or kidney cancer.

The chain employs TRBV7-9 and TRBJ2-5, with TRBD1 identical over 11 bases. The V gene's germline CDR1 is SEHNR and CDR2 FQNEAQ (reference sequence). The CDR3 contains 17 residues. The trim removed 5 bases at V and 0 bases at J, leaving 8 bases unmatched. This chain's CDR3 is CASSPPRDRGNQETQYF. CDR3 DNA sequence: TGTGCCAGCAGCCCACCACGGGACAGGGGGAACCAAGAGACCCAGTACTTC.

The V gene is TRBV5-1, the J gene TRBJ1-1, with D maybe TRBD1 (5 bases). V lost 4 bases and J 4 bases, leaving 17 bases between the germline ends. Germline V gene lookup returns CDR1 SGHRS and CDR2 YFSETQ. The CDR3 has 15 residues. The CDR3 sequence: CASSQQSPGTTEAFF. The CDR3 nucleotides are TGCGCCAGCAGCCAGCAATCACCCGGGACCACTGAAGCTTTCTTT.

V is TRBV2 and J is TRBJ2-2; 9 nucleotides line up with TRBD1. CDR3 length: 14 amino acids. CDR1 and CDR2 from the germline V gene are SNHLY and FYNNEI. V was pared by 9 bases and J by 13 bases, with 15 bases of the junction left unmatched. CDR3 protein: CARKGWGQGSSLFF. Written as DNA, the CDR3 is TGTGCCAGGAAGGGATGGGGACAGGGCTCGTCGCTGTTTTTT.

The chain uses TRBV6-5 and TRBJ1-2; no reliable D call. Germline V gene lookup returns CDR1 MNHEY and CDR2 SVGAGI. Deletions cut 9 bases from V and 5 bases from J, with 10 bases between. The CDR3 extends over 11 amino acids. Written as DNA, the CDR3 is TGTGCCAGTGGTAGGGATTATGGCTACACCTTC. It codes for CASGRDYGYTF.

This chain uses TRBV27 with TRBJ1-1, with D hard to call. Trimming took 4 bases from V and 8 from J, leaving 14 bases between them. The CDR3 consists of 13 residues. CDR1 is MNHEY and CDR2 is SMNVEV in the germline V gene (reference sequence). The CDR3 here is CASSYGVYTEAFF. CDR3 coding DNA: TGTGCCAGCAGTTACGGGGTTTATACAGAAGCTTTCTTT.

This clone came up once. V usage is TRBV15 and J usage is TRBJ2-3, with TRBD1 identical over 10 bases. Germline V lookup: CDR1 LNHNV, CDR2 YYDKDF (reference sequence). The CDR3 spans 14 residues. V shed 8 bases and J 3 bases; nucleotides not matched to a gene: 5. This CDR3 is CATGRDRGTDTQYF. The CDR3, as DNA: TGTGCCACCGGCCGGGACAGGGGTACAGATACGCAGTATTTT.

This chain links TRBV5-1 with TRBJ1-1; 12 bases map to TRBD1. Germline loops: CDR1 SGHRS, CDR2 YFSETQ. J lost 6 bases, V lost 4 bases, and 4 bases had no gene match. The CDR3 length is 14 residues. Here the CDR3 DNA reads TGCGCCAGCAGCCAGGGACAGGGGGCATCTGAAGCTTTCTTT. Its translation: CASSQGQGASEAFF.

V gene TRBV7-2 combines with J gene TRBJ1-5; D not certain. Trimming took off 0 bases at V and 4 bases at J, with 10 bases between the two ends. From germline, CDR1 is SGHTA and CDR2 FQGNSA. This CDR3 is 15 amino acids long. Here the CDR3 reads CASSLALVGNQPQHF. The CDR3 nucleotides read TGTGCCAGCAGCTTAGCCCTGGTTGGGAATCAGCCCCAGCATTTT.

V and J are TRBV9 and TRBJ2-2; 9 nucleotides match TRBD1. This CDR3 has 15 residues. V lost 3 bases and J lost 9; bases outside the gene matches: 9. CDR1 and CDR2 from the germline V gene are SGDLS and YYNGEE. The DNA of the CDR3 is TGTGCCAGCAGCGGCGGAGACAGGGGGTTCAGGGAGCTGTTTTTT. Its translation: CASSGGDRGFRELFF.

The chain recombines TRBV27 with TRBJ2-2; 7 positions agree with TRBD2. V shed 8 bases and J 1 base; nucleotides not matched to a gene: 10. CDR3 length equals 16 residues. The V gene's germline CDR1 is MNHEY and CDR2 SMNVEV (reference sequence). Here the CDR3 DNA reads TGTGCCAGCTCACCGGGCCCGGGGGGGAACACCGGGGAGCTGTTTTTT. This sequence encodes CASSPGPGGNTGELFF.

J is TRBJ2-5 and V is TRBV28; D remains ambiguous. CDR1 and CDR2 from the germline V gene are MDHEN and SYDVKM. With 3 bases removed from V and 5 bases from J, the gap between germline ends came to 13 bases. The CDR3 sequence is 14 residues long. CDR3 sequence reads: CASSFLILEETQYF. DNA of the CDR3: TGTGCCAGCAGTTTCTTGATTCTAGAGGAGACCCAGTACTTC. Full variable domain (outside the CDR3, taken from reference TRBV28 and TRBJ2-5): DVKVTQSSRYLVKRTGEKVFLECVQDMDHENMFWYRQDPGLGLRLIYFSYDVKMKEKGDIPEGYSVSREKKERFSLILESASTNQTSMYLCASSFLILEETQYFGPGTRLLVL.

The rearrangement links TRBV19 to TRBJ2-1; 9 positions match TRBD2. The germline V gene encodes CDR1 LNHDA and CDR2 SQIVND (reference sequence). CDR3 length: 16 residues. V dropped 2 bases and J dropped 5; count of bases not matched to a gene: 7. CDR3 residues: CASSIYASGIDNEQFF. The CDR3 DNA follows: TGTGCCAGTAGTATATACGCTAGCGGGATCGACAATGAGCAGTTCTTC.

The CDR3 sequence: CASSYSNRGVGYTF. DNA for the CDR3: TGTGCCAGCAGTTACTCGAACAGGGGAGTTGGCTACACCTTC. V usage is TRBV6-5 and J usage is TRBJ1-2, with 7 bases that match TRBD1. Trimming took 0 bases from V and 7 from J; bases not matched to a gene: 5. CDR3 length: 14 amino acids. Germline CDR1 reads MNHEY; CDR2 reads SVGAGI.

This clone was seen just once. The chain couples TRBV7-6 to TRBJ2-3; a weak D match, TRBD2 (6 bases). CDR3 length: 15 amino acids. V lost 2 bases, J lost 4 bases, and 13 bases lay in between. CDR1 and CDR2 (germline): SGHVS, FNYEAQ. Here the CDR3 reads CASSLPGDFADTQYF. CDR3 coding DNA: TGTGCCAGCAGCTTACCGGGGGACTTCGCAGATACGCAGTATTTT.

J is TRBJ2-7 and V is TRBV7-6, with 14 bases fitting TRBD2. The CDR3 has 16 amino acids. In germline, CDR1 is SGHVS, CDR2 FNYEAQ. V lost 1 base and J lost 8; bases outside the gene matches: 7. CDR3 DNA sequence: TGTGCCAGCAGCTTAGGGCTGGGACTAGCGGGAGATCAGCAGTACTTC. This encodes CASSLGLGLAGDQQYF.

V is TRBV19 and J is TRBJ1-6; D gene uncertain. V gave up 11 bases and J gave up 7 bases, with 18 bases separating them. Germline CDR1 is LNHDA and CDR2 is SQIVND (reference sequence). The CDR3 runs to 14 residues. CDR3 nucleotide sequence: TGTGCCGGTTGCGGAGCGAGGCGGAATTCACCCCTCCACTTT. Protein sequence: CAGCGARRNSPLHF. Looking up the rest from reference TRBV19 and TRBJ1-6 gives the full variable domain: DGGITQSPKYLFRKEGQNVTLSCEQNLNHDAMYWYRQDPGQGLRLIYYSQIVNDFQKGDIAEGYSVSREKKESFPLTVTSAQKNPTAFYLCAGCGARRNSPLHFGNGTRLTVT.